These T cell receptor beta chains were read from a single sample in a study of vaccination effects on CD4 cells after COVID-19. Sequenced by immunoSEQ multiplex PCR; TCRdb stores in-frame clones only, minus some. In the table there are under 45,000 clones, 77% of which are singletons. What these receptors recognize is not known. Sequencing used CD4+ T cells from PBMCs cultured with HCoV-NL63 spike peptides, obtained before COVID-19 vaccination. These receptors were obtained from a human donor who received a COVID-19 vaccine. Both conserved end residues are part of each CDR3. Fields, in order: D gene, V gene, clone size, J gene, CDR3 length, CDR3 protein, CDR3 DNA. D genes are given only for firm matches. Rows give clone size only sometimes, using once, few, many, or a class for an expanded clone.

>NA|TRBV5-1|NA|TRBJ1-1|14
CASSLEVSNTEAFF
TGCGCCAGCAGCTTGGAGGTCTCGAACACTGAAGCTTTCTTT
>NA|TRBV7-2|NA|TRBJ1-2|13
CASSLEALRGYTF
TGTGCCAGCAGCCTGGAGGCACTCCGTGGCTACACCTTC
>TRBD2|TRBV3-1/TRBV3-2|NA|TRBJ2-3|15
CASSRLAGGPDTQYF
TGTGCCAGCAGCCGGTTAGCGGGGGGACCAGATACGCAGTATTTT
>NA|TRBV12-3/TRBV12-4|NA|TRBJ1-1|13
CASKMATSTEAFF
TGTGCCAGCAAGATGGCGACCTCCACTGAAGCTTTCTTT
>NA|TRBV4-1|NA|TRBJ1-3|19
CASSQVLGSGTAYENTIYF
TGCGCCAGCAGCCAAGTTTTAGGAAGCGGGACCGCGTACGAAAACACCATATATTTT
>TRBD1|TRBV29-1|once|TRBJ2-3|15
CSVKGDRESTDTQYF
TGCAGCGTCAAAGGGGACAGGGAGAGTACAGATACGCAGTATTTT
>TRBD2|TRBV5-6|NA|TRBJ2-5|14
CASSSPTSGETQYF
TGTGCCAGCAGCTCACCGACTAGCGGGGAGACCCAGTACTTC
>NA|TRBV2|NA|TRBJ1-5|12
CASSAGNQPQHF
TGTGCCAGCAGTGCAGGCAATCAGCCCCAGCATTTT
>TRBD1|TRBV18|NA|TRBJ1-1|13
CASSPGQGTEAFF
TGTGCCAGCTCACCCGGACAGGGCACTGAAGCTTTCTTT
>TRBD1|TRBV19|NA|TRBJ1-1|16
CASSLNPGQGSTEAFF
TGTGCCAGTAGCCTTAATCCGGGACAGGGGAGCACTGAAGCTTTCTTT
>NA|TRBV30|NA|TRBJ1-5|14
CAWSVRSGGQPQHF
TGTGCCTGGAGTGTACGGTCTGGGGGGCAGCCCCAGCATTTT
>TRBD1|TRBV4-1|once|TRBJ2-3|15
CASSKTGTGGNTQYF
TGCGCCAGCAGCAAAACCGGGACAGGGGGCAATACGCAGTATTTT
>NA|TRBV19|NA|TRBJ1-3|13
CASNRVSGNTIYF
TGTGCCAGTAACAGGGTCTCTGGAAACACCATATATTTT
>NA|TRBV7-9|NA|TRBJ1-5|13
CASSPKGYQPQHF
TGTGCCAGCAGTCCAAAAGGTTACCAGCCCCAGCATTTT
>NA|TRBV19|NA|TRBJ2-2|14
CASRRTSGTGELFF
TGTGCCAGTAGAAGGACGTCGGGAACCGGGGAGCTGTTTTTT
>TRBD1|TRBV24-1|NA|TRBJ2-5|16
CATRGPLGQGAETQYF
TGTGCCACCCGCGGACCTTTAGGACAGGGGGCAGAGACCCAGTACTTC
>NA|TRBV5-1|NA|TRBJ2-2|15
CASSQGRIGAGELFF
TGCGCCAGCAGCCAGGGACGGATAGGCGCCGGGGAGCTGTTTTTT
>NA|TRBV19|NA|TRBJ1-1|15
CASSISWAANTEAFF
TGTGCCAGTAGTATAAGTTGGGCAGCGAACACTGAAGCTTTCTTT
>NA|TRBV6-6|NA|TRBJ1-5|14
CASSYRAMDQPQHF
TGTGCCAGCAGTTACAGGGCAATGGATCAGCCCCAGCATTTT
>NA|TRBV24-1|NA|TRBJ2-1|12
CATSDLPDRKFF
TGTGCCACCAGTGATTTGCCGGACCGTAAGTTCTTC
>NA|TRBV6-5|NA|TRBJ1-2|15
CASTPGRQRDNGYTF
TGTGCCAGCACCCCGGGCAGGCAACGTGACAATGGCTACACCTTC
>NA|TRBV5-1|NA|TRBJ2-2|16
CASSLARVSNTGELFF
TGCGCCAGCAGCTTGGCCAGGGTATCGAACACCGGGGAGCTGTTTTTT
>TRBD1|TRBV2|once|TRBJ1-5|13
CASGQGANQPQHF
TGTGCCAGTGGGCAGGGGGCGAATCAGCCCCAGCATTTT
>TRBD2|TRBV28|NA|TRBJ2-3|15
CASSIAGGRADTQYF
TGTGCCAGCAGCATAGCGGGGGGGCGCGCAGATACGCAGTATTTT
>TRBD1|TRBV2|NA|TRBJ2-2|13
CASSKTGAEELFF
TGTGCCAGCAGTAAAACAGGGGCGGAGGAGCTGTTTTTT
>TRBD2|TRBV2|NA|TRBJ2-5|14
CASGGTSGDETQYF
TGTGCCAGCGGAGGGACTAGCGGGGATGAGACCCAGTACTTC
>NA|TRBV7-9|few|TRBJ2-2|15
CASSLADTNTGELFF
TGTGCCAGCAGCTTAGCGGACACGAACACCGGGGAGCTGTTTTTT
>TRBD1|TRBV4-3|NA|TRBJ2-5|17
CASSQGAGTGGGETQYF
TGCGCCAGCAGCCAAGGGGCGGGGACAGGGGGCGGAGAGACCCAGTACTTC
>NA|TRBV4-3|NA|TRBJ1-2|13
CASSPQLTGGYTF
TGCGCCAGCAGCCCCCAGCTGACGGGAGGCTACACCTTC
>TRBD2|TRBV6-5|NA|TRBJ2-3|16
CASSYKLAGGTDTQYF
TGTGCCAGCAGTTACAAACTAGCGGGGGGCACAGATACGCAGTATTTT
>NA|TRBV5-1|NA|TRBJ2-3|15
CASSLDGLATDTQYF
TGCGCCAGCAGCTTGGATGGTCTAGCCACAGATACGCAGTATTTT